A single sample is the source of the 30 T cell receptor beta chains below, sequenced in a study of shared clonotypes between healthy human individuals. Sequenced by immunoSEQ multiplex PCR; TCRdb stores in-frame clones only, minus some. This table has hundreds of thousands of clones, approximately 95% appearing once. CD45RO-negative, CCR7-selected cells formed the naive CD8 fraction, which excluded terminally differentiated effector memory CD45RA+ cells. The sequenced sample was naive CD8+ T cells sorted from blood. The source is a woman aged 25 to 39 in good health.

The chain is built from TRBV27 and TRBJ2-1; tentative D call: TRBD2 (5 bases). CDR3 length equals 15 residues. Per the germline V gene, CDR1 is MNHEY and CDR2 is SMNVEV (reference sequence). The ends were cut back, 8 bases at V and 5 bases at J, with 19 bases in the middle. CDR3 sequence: CASGPLGEPNNEQFF. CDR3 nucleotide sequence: TGTGCCAGCGGCCCTCTCGGGGAACCCAACAATGAGCAGTTCTTC.

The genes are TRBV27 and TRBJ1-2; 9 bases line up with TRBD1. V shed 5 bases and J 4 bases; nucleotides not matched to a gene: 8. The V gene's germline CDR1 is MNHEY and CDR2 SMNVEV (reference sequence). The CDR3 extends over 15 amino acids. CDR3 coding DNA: TGTGCCAGCAGTATAACAGGGGGCGTTGGCTATGGCTACACCTTC. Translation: CASSITGGVGYGYTF.

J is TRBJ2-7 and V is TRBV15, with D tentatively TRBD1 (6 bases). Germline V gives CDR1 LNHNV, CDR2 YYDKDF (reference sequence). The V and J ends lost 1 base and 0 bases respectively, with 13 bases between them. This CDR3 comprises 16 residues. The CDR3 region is CATSRGWGTSSYEQYF. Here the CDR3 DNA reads TGTGCCACCAGCAGAGGGTGGGGGACAAGCTCCTACGAGCAGTACTTC.

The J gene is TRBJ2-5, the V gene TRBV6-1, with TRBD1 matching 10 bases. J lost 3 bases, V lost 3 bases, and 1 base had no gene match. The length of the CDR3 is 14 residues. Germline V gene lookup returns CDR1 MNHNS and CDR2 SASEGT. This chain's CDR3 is CASSETGGEETQYF. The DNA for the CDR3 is TGTGCCAGCAGTGAGACAGGGGGCGAAGAGACCCAGTACTTC.

The CDR3 region is CASSARLAGEETQYF. The CDR3 bases are TGTGCCAGCAGTGCCAGACTAGCGGGAGAAGAGACCCAGTACTTC. The genes are TRBV28 and TRBJ2-5; 12 positions match TRBD2. The CDR3 covers 15 residues. Trimming cost V 5 bases and J 3 bases; bases outside gene matches: 4. Germline V CDR1 and CDR2: MDHEN, SYDVKM. Combining the CDR3 with reference TRBV28 and TRBJ2-5 gives the whole variable domain DVKVTQSSRYLVKRTGEKVFLECVQDMDHENMFWYRQDPGLGLRLIYFSYDVKMKEKGDIPEGYSVSREKKERFSLILESASTNQTSMYLCASSARLAGEETQYFGPGTRLLVL.

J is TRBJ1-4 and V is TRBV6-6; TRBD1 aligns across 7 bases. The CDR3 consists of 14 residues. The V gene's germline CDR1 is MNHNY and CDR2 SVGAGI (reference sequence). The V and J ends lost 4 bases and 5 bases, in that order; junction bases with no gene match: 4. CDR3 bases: TGTGCCAGCAGTTCCCTGGACAGGAATGAAAAACTGTTTTTT. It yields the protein CASSSLDRNEKLFF.

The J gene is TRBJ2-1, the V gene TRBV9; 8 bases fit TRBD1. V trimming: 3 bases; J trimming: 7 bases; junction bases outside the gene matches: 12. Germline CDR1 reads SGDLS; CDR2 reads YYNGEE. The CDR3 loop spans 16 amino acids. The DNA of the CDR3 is TGTGCCAGCAGCGCCAGGGGGCGGGAAGGGGCGAATGAGCAGTTCTTC. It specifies CASSARGREGANEQFF. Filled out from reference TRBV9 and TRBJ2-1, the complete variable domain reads DSGVTQTPKHLITATGQRVTLRCSPRSGDLSVYWYQQSLDQGLQFLIQYYNGEERAKGNILERFSAQQFPDLHSELNLSSLELGDSALYFCASSARGREGANEQFFGPGTRLTVL.

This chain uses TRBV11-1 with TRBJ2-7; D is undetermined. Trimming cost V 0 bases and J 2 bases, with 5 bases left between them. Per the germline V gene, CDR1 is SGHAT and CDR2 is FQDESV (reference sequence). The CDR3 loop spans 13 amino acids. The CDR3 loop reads CASSLAPTYEQYF. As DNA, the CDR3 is TGTGCCAGCAGCTTAGCCCCAACCTACGAGCAGTACTTC. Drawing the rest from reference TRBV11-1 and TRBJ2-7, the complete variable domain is EAEVAQSPRYKITEKSQAVAFWCDPISGHATLYWYRQILGQGPELLVQFQDESVVDDSQLPKDRFSAERLKGVDSTLKIQPAELGDSAMYLCASSLAPTYEQYFGPGTRLTVT.

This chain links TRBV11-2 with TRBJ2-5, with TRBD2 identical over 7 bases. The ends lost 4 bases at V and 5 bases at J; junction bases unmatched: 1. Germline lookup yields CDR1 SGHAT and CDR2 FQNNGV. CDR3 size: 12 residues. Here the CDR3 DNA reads TGTGCCAGCAGCTACGGGGGGGAGACCCAGTACTTC. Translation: CASSYGGETQYF.

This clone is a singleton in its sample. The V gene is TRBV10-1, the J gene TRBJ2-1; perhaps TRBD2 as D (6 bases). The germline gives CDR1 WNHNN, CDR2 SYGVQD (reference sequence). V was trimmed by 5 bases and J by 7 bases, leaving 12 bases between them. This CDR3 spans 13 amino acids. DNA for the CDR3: TGCGCCAGCAGTTTCGGGAGCAGAAATGAGCAGTTCTTC. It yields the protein CASSFGSRNEQFF.

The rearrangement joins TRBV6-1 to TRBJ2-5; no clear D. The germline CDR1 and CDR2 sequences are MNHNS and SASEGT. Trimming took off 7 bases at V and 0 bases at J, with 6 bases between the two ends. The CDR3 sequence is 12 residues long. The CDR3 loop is CASMDYQETQYF. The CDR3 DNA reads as TGTGCCAGCATGGATTACCAAGAGACCCAGTACTTC.

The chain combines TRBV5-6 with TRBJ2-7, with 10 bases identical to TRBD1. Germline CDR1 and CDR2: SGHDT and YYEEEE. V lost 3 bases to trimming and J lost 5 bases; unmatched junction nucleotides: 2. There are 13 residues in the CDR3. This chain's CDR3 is CASSWTGGNEQYF. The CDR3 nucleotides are TGTGCCAGCAGCTGGACAGGGGGAAACGAGCAGTACTTC.

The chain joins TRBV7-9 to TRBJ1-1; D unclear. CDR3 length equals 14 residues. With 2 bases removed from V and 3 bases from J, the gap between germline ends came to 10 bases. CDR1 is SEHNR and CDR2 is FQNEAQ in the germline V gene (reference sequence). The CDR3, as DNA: TGTGCCAGCAGCTTAAAGGAGGGATACACTGAAGCTTTCTTT. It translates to CASSLKEGYTEAFF.

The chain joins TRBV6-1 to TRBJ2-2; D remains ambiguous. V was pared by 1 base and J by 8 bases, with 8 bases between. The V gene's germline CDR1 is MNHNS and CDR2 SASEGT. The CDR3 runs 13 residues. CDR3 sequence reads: CASSEGAPGELFF. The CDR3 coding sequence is TGTGCCAGCAGTGAAGGCGCACCGGGGGAGCTGTTTTTT.

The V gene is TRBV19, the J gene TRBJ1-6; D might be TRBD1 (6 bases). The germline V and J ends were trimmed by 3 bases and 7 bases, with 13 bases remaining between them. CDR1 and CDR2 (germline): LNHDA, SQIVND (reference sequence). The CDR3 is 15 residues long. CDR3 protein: CASSMLQGYNSPLHF. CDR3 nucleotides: TGTGCCAGTAGTATGTTACAGGGTTACAATTCACCCCTCCACTTT.

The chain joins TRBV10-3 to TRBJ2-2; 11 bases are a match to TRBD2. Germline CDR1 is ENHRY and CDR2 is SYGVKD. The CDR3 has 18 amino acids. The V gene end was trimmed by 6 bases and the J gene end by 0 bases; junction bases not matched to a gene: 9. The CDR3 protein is CAISPGLAEHANTGELFF. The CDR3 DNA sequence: TGTGCCATCAGCCCGGGACTAGCGGAGCACGCGAACACCGGGGAGCTGTTTTTT.

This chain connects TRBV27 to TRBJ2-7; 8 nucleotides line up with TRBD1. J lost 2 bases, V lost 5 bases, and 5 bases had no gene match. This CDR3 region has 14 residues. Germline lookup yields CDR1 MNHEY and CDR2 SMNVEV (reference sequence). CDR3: CASSPRTGPYEQYF. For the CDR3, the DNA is TGTGCCAGCAGTCCCCGGACAGGGCCCTACGAGCAGTACTTC.

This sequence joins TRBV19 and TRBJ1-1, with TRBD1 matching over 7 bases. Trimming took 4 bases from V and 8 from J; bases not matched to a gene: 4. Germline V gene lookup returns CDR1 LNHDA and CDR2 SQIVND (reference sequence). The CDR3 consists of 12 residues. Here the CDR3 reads CASSNRGKEAFF. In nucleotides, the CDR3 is TGTGCCAGTAGTAACAGGGGAAAAGAAGCTTTCTTT.

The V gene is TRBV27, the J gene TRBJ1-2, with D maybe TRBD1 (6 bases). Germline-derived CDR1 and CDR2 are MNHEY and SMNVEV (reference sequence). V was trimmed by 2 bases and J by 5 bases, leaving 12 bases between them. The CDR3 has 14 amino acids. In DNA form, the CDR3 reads TGTGCCAGCAGTTTAGGGGGCAGGAGTTATGGCTACACCTTC. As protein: CASSLGGRSYGYTF.

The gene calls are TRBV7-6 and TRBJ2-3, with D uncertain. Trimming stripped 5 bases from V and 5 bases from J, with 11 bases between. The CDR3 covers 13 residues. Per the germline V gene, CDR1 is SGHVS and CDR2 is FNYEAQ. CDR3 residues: CASSPANLDTQYF. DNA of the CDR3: TGTGCCAGCAGCCCCGCTAATCTAGATACGCAGTATTTT.

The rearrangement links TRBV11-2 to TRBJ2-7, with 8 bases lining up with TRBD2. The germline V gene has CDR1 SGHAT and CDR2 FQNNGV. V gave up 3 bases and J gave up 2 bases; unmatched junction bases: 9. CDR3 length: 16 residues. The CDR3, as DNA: TGTGCCAGCAGCTTTCTAACTAGCGGACCAACCTACGAGCAGTACTTC. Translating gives CASSFLTSGPTYEQYF.

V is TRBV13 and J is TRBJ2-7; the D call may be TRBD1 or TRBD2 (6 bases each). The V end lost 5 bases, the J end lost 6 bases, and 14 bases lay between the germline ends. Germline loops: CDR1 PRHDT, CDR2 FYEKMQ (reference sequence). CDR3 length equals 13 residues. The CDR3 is CASSKDRLGEQYF. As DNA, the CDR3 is TGTGCCAGCAGCAAGGACAGACTAGGCGAGCAGTACTTC.

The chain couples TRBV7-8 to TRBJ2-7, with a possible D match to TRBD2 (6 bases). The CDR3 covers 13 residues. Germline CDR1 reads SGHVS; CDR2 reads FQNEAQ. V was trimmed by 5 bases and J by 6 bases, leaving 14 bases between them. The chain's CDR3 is CASSPTRTGEQYF. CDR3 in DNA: TGTGCCAGCAGCCCGACTAGAACGGGCGAGCAGTACTTC. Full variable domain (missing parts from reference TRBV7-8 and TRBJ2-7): GAGVSQSPRYKVAKRGQDVALRCDPISGHVSLFWYQQALGQGPEFLTYFQNEAQLDKSGLPSDRFFAERPEGSVSTLKIQRTQQEDSAVYLCASSPTRTGEQYFGPGTRLTVT.

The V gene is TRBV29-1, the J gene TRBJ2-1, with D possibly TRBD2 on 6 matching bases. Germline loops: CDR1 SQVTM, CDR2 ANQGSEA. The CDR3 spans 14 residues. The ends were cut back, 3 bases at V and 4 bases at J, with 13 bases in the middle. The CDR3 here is CSVDPGGSYNEQFF. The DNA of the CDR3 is TGCAGCGTTGATCCTGGGGGGAGTTACAATGAGCAGTTCTTC.

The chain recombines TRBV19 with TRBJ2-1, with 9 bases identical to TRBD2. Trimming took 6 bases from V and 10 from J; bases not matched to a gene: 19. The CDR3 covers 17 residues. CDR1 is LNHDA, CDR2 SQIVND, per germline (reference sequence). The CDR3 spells CASSRLISAGGPGEQFF. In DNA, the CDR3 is TGTGCCAGTAGCAGACTGATATCTGCGGGAGGGCCGGGGGAGCAGTTCTTC.

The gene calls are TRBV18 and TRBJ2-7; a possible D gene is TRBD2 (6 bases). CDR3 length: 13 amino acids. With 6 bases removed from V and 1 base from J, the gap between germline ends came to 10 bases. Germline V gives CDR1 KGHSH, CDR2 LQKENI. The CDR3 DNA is TGTGCCAGCTCCCGGGACTTTTCCTACGAGCAGTACTTC. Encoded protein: CASSRDFSYEQYF.

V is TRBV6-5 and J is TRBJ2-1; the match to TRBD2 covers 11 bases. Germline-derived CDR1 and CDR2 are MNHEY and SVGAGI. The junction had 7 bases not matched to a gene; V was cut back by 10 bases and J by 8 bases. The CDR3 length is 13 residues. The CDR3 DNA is TGTGCCACACTAGCGGGAGAAGGCGATGAGCAGTTCTTC. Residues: CATLAGEGDEQFF.

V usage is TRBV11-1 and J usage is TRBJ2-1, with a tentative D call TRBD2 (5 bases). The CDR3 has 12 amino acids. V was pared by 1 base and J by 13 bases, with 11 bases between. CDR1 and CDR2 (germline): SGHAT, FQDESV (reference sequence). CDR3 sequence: CASSLGTPPQFF. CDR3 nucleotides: TGTGCCAGCAGCTTAGGGACTCCGCCCCAGTTCTTC.

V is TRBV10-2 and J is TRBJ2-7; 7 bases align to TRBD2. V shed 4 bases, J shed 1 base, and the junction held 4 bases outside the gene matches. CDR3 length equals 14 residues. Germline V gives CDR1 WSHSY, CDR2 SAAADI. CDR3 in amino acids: CASSGLAGSYEQYF. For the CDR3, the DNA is TGCGCCAGCAGTGGACTAGCAGGGTCCTACGAGCAGTACTTC.

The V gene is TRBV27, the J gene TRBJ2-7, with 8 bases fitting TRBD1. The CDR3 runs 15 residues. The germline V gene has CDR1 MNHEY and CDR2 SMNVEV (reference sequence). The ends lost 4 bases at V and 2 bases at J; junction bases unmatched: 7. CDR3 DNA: TGTGCCAGCAGTTCAGACAGGGGTGGCACCTACGAGCAGTACTTC. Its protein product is CASSSDRGGTYEQYF.